This T cell receptor (beta chain) was sequenced for a study of OX40 agonist ivuxolimab in advanced cancers. About the study: Ivuxolimab, which patients received intravenously every 2 weeks, was dosed at 0.01 to 10 mg/kg. Partial responses were achieved by three patients, of whom one had hepatocellular carcinoma and two had cutaneous melanoma. Study findings and constraints: At 0.1 to 3.0 mg/kg, clonal expansion of CD4+ and CD8+ blood T cells had occurred by week 6.

Germline-derived CDR1 and CDR2 are SEHNR and FQNEAQ (reference sequence). This CDR3 spans 12 amino acids. This clone came up a few times. What it binds is unknown. At one end, the junction sequence differs from germline, possibly due to a read error. Repertoires were generated with immunoSEQ multiplex PCR, while TCRdb's copy carries only in-frame clones and drops some. The repertoire has tens of thousands of clones, approximately 85% of them found once; the top ten carry 4% to 6%. This TCR was recovered from an adult with an advanced solid tumor such as melanoma, head and neck, liver or kidney cancer. The sample consisted of CD4+ or CD8+ T cells sorted from blood, taken in a trial of the OX40 agonist ivuxolimab. The chain uses TRBV7-9 and TRBJ2-3; possibly TRBD2 for D (6 bases). CDR3 sequence reads: CASSSPPGLSSF. CDR3 bases: TGTGCCAGCAGCTCTCCACCGGGACTTTCCTCCTTT.